This section outlines one TCR beta chain sequence together with its context. One end of the junction varies from germline; a read error may be responsible. This record belongs to a study of Ad26.COV2.S vaccination and SARS-CoV-2 variants. Clones were sequenced by immunoSEQ multiplex PCR, and TCRdb holds only the in-frame ones, with some missing. The profile shows approximately 240,000 clones, roughly 88% of them singletons. Germline V CDR1 and CDR2: SGHDN, FVKESK. The CDR3 contains 12 residues. The treatment here: about 20 received Ad26.COV2.S at low or high dose, single or two shots; about 5 received placebo; per-sample allocation not given. Each sample was drawn 63 days after the first injection (of vaccine or placebo).

This TCR was sampled from a person between 18 and 65 years old who received the Ad26.COV2.S COVID-19 vaccine or a placebo. The sample was peripheral blood, taken in a trial of Ad26.COV2.S vaccine versus placebo. The chain joins TRBV14 to TRBJ2-1; 11 bases match TRBD1. This chain's CDR3 is CASSQGRTGGIF. In nucleotides, the CDR3 is TGTGCCAGCAGCCAAGGCCGGACAGGGGGCATCTTC.